One and the same sample provided the 27 T cell receptor beta chains below, sequenced in a study of identical twins. One entry per CDR3 protein, called by TCRdb with MiXCR from the 5' RACE reads. The data contain 250,000 to 300,000 distinct CDR3 sequences, around 8.3% of them singletons. The same data also contributed to another study, on yellow fever vaccine responses in identical twins.

Sequences were obtained from CD8+ T cells sorted from blood. The receptors here all came from a woman aged 18-30 years in good health.

The sample holds a few counts of this clonotype. The V gene is TRBV9, the J gene TRBJ2-7; 9 nucleotides agree with TRBD1. Per the germline V gene, CDR1 is SGDLS and CDR2 is YYNGEE. CDR3 size: 13 residues. V dropped 0 bases and J dropped 5; count of bases not matched to a gene: 0. The CDR3 is CASSVGTGDEQYF. CDR3 DNA sequence: TGTGCCAGCAGCGTAGGGACAGGGGACGAGCAGTACTTC. The entire variable domain, with the rest obtained from reference TRBV9 and TRBJ2-7, is as follows: DSGVTQTPKHLITATGQRVTLRCSPRSGDLSVYWYQQSLDQGLQFLIQYYNGEERAKGNILERFSAQQFPDLHSELNLSSLELGDSALYFCASSVGTGDEQYFGPGTRLTVT.

This clonotype appeared many times. The chain has TRBV7-8 and TRBJ2-5; D is possibly TRBD2 (6 bases). V was cut by 0 bases and J by 4 bases, with 12 bases left in between. This CDR3 region has 15 residues. The V gene's germline CDR1 is SGHVS and CDR2 FQNEAQ. CDR3 sequence (DNA): TGTGCCAGCAGCTTAGCGGCGGGGTTGGGAGAGACCCAGTACTTC. Amino acid sequence: CASSLAAGLGETQYF.

This clonotype appeared many times. CDR3 amino acids: CASSFPGGNEQFF. The DNA for the CDR3 is TGTGCCAGCAGCTTCCCAGGGGGTAATGAGCAGTTCTTC. The chain uses TRBV7-9 and TRBJ2-1; 7 bases line up with TRBD1. V lost 3 bases to trimming and J lost 7 bases; unmatched junction nucleotides: 3. Germline lookup yields CDR1 SEHNR and CDR2 FQNEAQ (reference sequence). The CDR3 extends over 13 amino acids.

There are a few counts of this clonotype. A single base separates this from a much larger clone, so it may be a read error. V is TRBV20-1 and J is TRBJ2-6; 8 nucleotides agree with TRBD1. Looked up from germline, CDR1 is DFQATT and CDR2 is SNEGSKA (reference sequence). This CDR3 contains 16 residues. Here the CDR3 DNA reads TGCTGTGCTACCGGGACAGGCGTCTCTGGGGCCAACGTCCTGACTTTC. Its translation: CCATGTGVSGANVLTF.

This clonotype was seen a handful of times. V gene TRBV27 combines with J gene TRBJ2-1; a possible D gene is TRBD2 (5 bases). This CDR3 has 20 amino acids. Germline loops: CDR1 MNHEY, CDR2 SMNVEV (reference sequence). Between the trimmed V and J ends, which lost 0 bases and 0 bases, there was a span of 21 bases. CDR3 nucleotides: TGTGCCAGCAGTTTATCGAGAGGCCCTGTCCCGGGAAGCTCCTACAATGAGCAGTTCTTC. Encoded protein: CASSLSRGPVPGSSYNEQFF.

CDR3 in DNA: TGTGCCAGCAGCCCGTCATCGTCCCCCCATGGCTACACCTTC. It yields the protein CASSPSSSPHGYTF. The chain combines TRBV7-9 with TRBJ1-2; no clear D. Trimming took 5 bases from V and 6 from J, leaving 16 bases between them. The germline V gene encodes CDR1 SEHNR and CDR2 FQNEAQ (reference sequence). This CDR3 spans 14 amino acids.

This clonotype occurred a few times. This rearrangement joins TRBV5-6 to TRBJ2-1; 10 bases align to TRBD2. In germline, CDR1 is SGHDT, CDR2 YYEEEE. Losses at the gene ends were 4 bases for V and 12 bases for J; bases not matched to a gene: 4. This CDR3 comprises 12 residues. In DNA form, the CDR3 reads TGTGCCAGCAGCCCTATAGCGGGAGGGCAGTTCTTC. Protein sequence: CASSPIAGGQFF. The whole variable domain, remainder taken from reference TRBV5-6 and TRBJ2-1, is DAGVTQSPTHLIKTRGQQVTLRCSPKSGHDTVSWYQQALGQGPQFIFQYYEEEERQRGNFPDRFSGHQFPNYSSELNVNALLLGDSALYLCASSPIAGGQFFGPGTRLTVL.

The chain links TRBV12-3 or TRBV12-4 to TRBJ1-2; TRBD1 matches 7 bases. The J segment lost 4 bases and the V segment lost 4 bases, leaving 3 bases of the junction unmatched. The CDR3 runs to 13 residues. CDR3 residues: CASSYRDSYGYTF. CDR3 DNA sequence: TGTGCCAGCAGTTACCGGGACAGCTATGGCTACACCTTC.

This clonotype was seen repeatedly, ten times or more. The chain employs TRBV16 and TRBJ2-7; possible D gene TRBD1, 6 bases. CDR1 and CDR2 from the germline V gene are KGHSY and FQNENV. The CDR3 covers 16 residues. Trimming stripped 2 bases from V and 6 bases from J, with 20 bases between. The CDR3 DNA reads as TGTGCCAGCAGCCAAATCAGTCCCGCAGGGGAGTTCGAGCAGTACTTC. Amino acids: CASSQISPAGEFEQYF.

V gene TRBV7-9 combines with J gene TRBJ2-7, with 8 bases identical to TRBD2. This CDR3 region has 13 residues. V shed 5 bases and J 6 bases; nucleotides not matched to a gene: 6. The germline CDR1 and CDR2 sequences are SEHNR and FQNEAQ (reference sequence). CDR3 DNA: TGTGCCAGCAGCCCACCGGGGGGGCTCGAGCAGTACTTC. It yields the protein CASSPPGGLEQYF.

The V call is TRBV15, the J call TRBJ2-7, with D uncertain. The V end lost 0 bases, the J end lost 1 base, and 4 bases lay between the germline ends. The length of the CDR3 is 13 residues. Per the germline V gene, CDR1 is LNHNV and CDR2 is YYDKDF (reference sequence). In nucleotides, the CDR3 is TGTGCCACCAGCAGAGAACAATCCTACGAGCAGTACTTC. Translation gives CATSREQSYEQYF.

This clonotype occurred many times. Its ends do not fully match the called genes, so a read error is possible. The CDR3 sequence is CSAKDIITGELFF. DNA for the CDR3: TGCAGTGCTAAGGACATTATCACCGGGGAGCTTTTTTTT. J is TRBJ2-2 and V is TRBV20-1, with D perhaps given as TRBD1 or TRBD2 (5 bases each). This CDR3 comprises 13 residues. The germline V gene has CDR1 DFQATT and CDR2 SNEGSKA (reference sequence).

The chain has TRBV14 and TRBJ2-3, with TRBD2 matching over 10 bases. J lost 0 bases, V lost 5 bases, and 2 bases had no gene match. The CDR3 loop spans 15 amino acids. Germline CDR1 and CDR2: SGHDN and FVKESK. The CDR3 DNA reads as TGTGCCAGCAGCATACTAGCGGGGAGCACAGATACGCAGTATTTT. It translates to CASSILAGSTDTQYF.

This clonotype has just a few counts. The rearrangement uses TRBV5-1 and TRBJ2-5; D gene uncertain. Germline assignment: CDR1 SGHRS and CDR2 YFSETQ. V lost 4 bases and J lost 3, with 13 bases in between. The CDR3 extends over 14 amino acids. CDR3 bases: TGCGCCAGCAGCCCCAACAGTCCCGAAGAGACCCAGTACTTC. The encoded protein is CASSPNSPEETQYF.

This rearrangement joins TRBV12-3 or TRBV12-4 to TRBJ2-3; no clear D. The CDR3 runs to 17 residues. V was shortened by 2 bases and J by 1 base, with 16 bases between the two germline ends. The CDR3 DNA reads TGTGCCAGCAGTTTAAGTCGCGGATTCACGGGCACAGATACGCAGTATTTT. Amino acids: CASSLSRGFTGTDTQYF.

This chain uses TRBV29-1 with TRBJ2-5; maybe TRBD2 (5 bases). This CDR3 has 12 residues. Germline loops: CDR1 SQVTM, CDR2 ANQGSEA. The ends were cut back, 5 bases at V and 7 bases at J, with 14 bases in the middle. CDR3 DNA sequence: TGCAGCGTTTTTTGGCTCGAGGGGACCCAGTACTTC. This translates into CSVFWLEGTQYF.

This clonotype was observed a few times. V usage is TRBV10-1 and J usage is TRBJ2-3; 7 nucleotides agree with TRBD2. Germline values: CDR1 WNHNN, CDR2 SYGVQD (reference sequence). This CDR3 contains 14 residues. V trimming: 3 bases; J trimming: 3 bases; junction bases outside the gene matches: 3. The CDR3 DNA is TGCGCCAGCAGTGAAGCGGGATGGACAGATACGCAGTATTTT. It yields the protein CASSEAGWTDTQYF.

Ten or more counts support this clonotype. The chain recombines TRBV5-1 with TRBJ2-1; weak D call: TRBD2 (5 bases). V was clipped by 0 bases and J by 6 bases, with 7 bases between them. CDR1 and CDR2 from the germline V gene are SGHRS and YFSETQ. The CDR3 has 13 residues. CDR3 in amino acids: CASSLALGNEQFF. CDR3 sequence (DNA): TGCGCCAGCAGCTTGGCACTAGGCAATGAGCAGTTCTTC. Based on the CDR3 plus reference TRBV5-1 and TRBJ2-1, the full variable domain is KAGVTQTPRYLIKTRGQQVTLSCSPISGHRSVSWYQQTPGQGLQFLFEYFSETQRNKGNFPGRFSGRQFSNSRSEMNVSTLELGDSALYLCASSLALGNEQFFGPGTRLTVL.

In its sample, this clonotype was seen once. The V gene is TRBV12-3 or TRBV12-4, the J gene TRBJ2-7; tentative D call: TRBD2 (5 bases). V was pared by 3 bases and J by 1 base, with 10 bases between. The CDR3 length is 14 residues. The CDR3 DNA sequence: TGTGCCAGCAGTTTTGACGGACTTTCCTACGAGCAGTACTTC. Amino acid sequence: CASSFDGLSYEQYF.

The chain links TRBV7-2 to TRBJ2-1; 8 nucleotides agree with TRBD2. Germline V gene lookup returns CDR1 SGHTA and CDR2 FQGNSA. Trimming removed 1 base from V and 5 bases from J; junction bases left unmatched: 4. The CDR3 consists of 15 residues. The CDR3: CASSLVVLADNEQFF. As DNA, the CDR3 is TGTGCCAGCAGCTTAGTGGTACTAGCGGACAATGAGCAGTTCTTC. Variable domain in full (rest from reference TRBV7-2 and TRBJ2-1): GAGVSQSPSNKVTEKGKDVELRCDPISGHTALYWYRQSLGQGLEFLIYFQGNSAPDKSGLPSDRFSAERTGGSVSTLTIQRTQQEDSAVYLCASSLVVLADNEQFFGPGTRLTVL.

The chain combines TRBV10-3 with TRBJ2-1; D remains unclear. The CDR3 sequence is 13 residues long. V was clipped by 8 bases and J by 6 bases, with 14 bases between them. Germline lookup yields CDR1 ENHRY and CDR2 SYGVKD. The CDR3 DNA sequence: TGTGCCATCTTGAGTGGTGCATCCAATGAGCAGTTCTTC. Its protein is CAILSGASNEQFF.

The rearrangement links TRBV7-9 to TRBJ2-3, with D possibly called TRBD1 or TRBD2 (5 bases each). Germline CDR1 and CDR2: SEHNR and FQNEAQ (reference sequence). Trimming removed 5 bases from V and 4 bases from J, with 10 bases in between. This CDR3 comprises 13 residues. The CDR3 loop is CASSPGGADTQYF. The CDR3 DNA follows: TGTGCCAGCAGCCCTGGGGGAGCAGATACGCAGTATTTT.

The chain has TRBV20-1 and TRBJ2-1; 9 bases are a match to TRBD2. Looked up from germline, CDR1 is DFQATT and CDR2 is SNEGSKA (reference sequence). With 0 bases clipped from V and 6 bases from J, the junction kept 6 bases outside the gene matches. This CDR3 region has 15 residues. The CDR3 DNA is TGCAGTGCTAGAGATGCTAGCGGGGCTCCCAATGAGCAGTTCTTC. This gives the protein CSARDASGAPNEQFF.

This sequence joins TRBV6-2 or TRBV6-3 and TRBJ2-7; D remains ambiguous. CDR1 and CDR2 from the germline V gene are MNHEY and SVGEGT. V was pared by 1 base and J by 7 bases, with 5 bases between. The CDR3 has 11 amino acids. The CDR3 loop reads CASSYFAEQYF. DNA for the CDR3: TGTGCCAGCAGTTACTTTGCGGAGCAGTACTTC.

This chain uses TRBV20-1 with TRBJ2-5; maybe TRBD2 (6 bases). Trimming shortened V by 0 bases and J by 1 base, and 15 bases separated the two germline ends. The CDR3 length is 16 residues. CDR1 and CDR2 from the germline V gene are DFQATT and SNEGSKA (reference sequence). The CDR3 DNA follows: TGCAGTGCTAGAGATTGGGCGGGGCGGACCCAAGAGACCCAGTACTTC. Translated: CSARDWAGRTQETQYF.

This clonotype occurred a few times. A junction boundary mismatches the germline segment, possibly from a read error. V usage is TRBV6-1 and J usage is TRBJ2-3; 10 bases align to TRBD2. The CDR3 is 15 amino acids. Looked up from germline, CDR1 is MNHNS and CDR2 is SASEGT. The CDR3: CASREAGGPADTQYF. For the CDR3, the DNA is TGTGCCAGCAGGGAAGCGGGGGGGCCGGCAGATACGCAGTATTTT.

The chain carries TRBV20-1 and TRBJ2-7; weak D call: TRBD1 (6 bases). V lost 7 bases to trimming and J lost 0 bases, with 13 bases between them. In germline, CDR1 is DFQATT, CDR2 SNEGSKA (reference sequence). The CDR3 sequence is 13 residues long. CDR3 nucleotide sequence: TGCAGTGGGACAGAGGAGAGCTCCTACGAGCAGTACTTC. Its translation: CSGTEESSYEQYF.